Listed here are 3 T cell receptor beta chains from one sample, sequenced in a study of T cell repertoires in cytomegalovirus infection. TCRdb recomputed calls from the reads with MiXCR, one row per CDR3 protein. This table holds some 110,000 distinct CDR3 sequences, around 9.1% found once. Antigen specificity for these receptors is unknown. What was sequenced was PBMCs, sequenced either directly or after in vitro stimulation (not recorded which). The origin of the receptors is a human donor in good health (CMV status not recorded). Some clones in this sample may be carry-over from other donors' samples.

This sequence joins TRBV5-1 and TRBJ1-1; no firm D call. CDR1 is SGHRS and CDR2 is YFSETQ in the germline V gene. Trimming took 2 bases from V and 4 from J, leaving 15 bases between them. This CDR3 contains 15 residues. CDR3 DNA: TGCGCCAGCAGCTTTAGCGCGGGGAAGGGCACTGAAGCTTTCTTT. Residues: CASSFSAGKGTEAFF.

This clonotype was observed many times. The CDR3 here is CASSLAASGNTGELFF. CDR3 nucleotide sequence: TGTGCCAGCAGCTTAGCGGCTAGCGGGAACACCGGGGAGCTGTTTTTT. The chain employs TRBV7-2 and TRBJ2-2; 7 bases fit TRBD2. Germline CDR1 and CDR2: SGHTA and FQGNSA. The CDR3 is made up of 16 amino acids. Losses at the gene ends were 0 bases for V and 1 base for J; bases not matched to a gene: 2.

V usage is TRBV7-2 and J usage is TRBJ1-1, with D perhaps TRBD1 (5 bases). The ends were cut back, 1 base at V and 7 bases at J, with 7 bases in the middle. CDR1 is SGHTA and CDR2 is FQGNSA in the germline V gene. The CDR3 loop spans 12 amino acids. CDR3 DNA sequence: TGTGCCAGCAGCTTAGAAAGGGGTGAAGCTTTCTTT. As protein: CASSLERGEAFF. Supplemented by reference TRBV7-2 and TRBJ1-1, the full variable domain reads GAGVSQSPSNKVTEKGKDVELRCDPISGHTALYWYRQSLGQGLEFLIYFQGNSAPDKSGLPSDRFSAERTGGSVSTLTIQRTQQEDSAVYLCASSLERGEAFFGQGTRLTVV.